This TCR beta chain was obtained from a study of cytomegalovirus exposure and HLA in healthy donors. The method was immunoSEQ multiplex PCR; TCRdb's version includes in-frame clones alone and lacks a portion of them. The sample contains 71,000 or so clones, around 93% of which appear only once. In the case of this clone: What it binds is unknown.

The study, taken as a whole, reports: Rare sequences made up most TCRs, while some public TCRs were found in many donors. Within the approximately 130 validation repertoires, first-cohort TCR clusters tended to co-occur, according to a later analysis. High specificity and sensitivity for cytomegalovirus status were reported for the classifier.

Trimming removed 2 bases at V and 3 bases at J, with 8 bases between. The germline gives CDR1 MDHEN, CDR2 SYDVKM. The CDR3 loop spans 13 amino acids. Sequencing input: PBMCs. V gene TRBV28 combines with J gene TRBJ2-7, with unresolved D. This clonotype was sampled from a woman between 18 and 30 years old in good health and CMV-seronegative. Here the CDR3 reads CASSLGHIYEQYF. CDR3 nucleotides: TGTGCCAGCAGTTTAGGGCATATCTACGAGCAGTACTTC.